These 3 T cell receptor beta chains originate from one sample sequenced in a study of identical twins. TCRdb reprocessed the 5' RACE reads with MiXCR, giving one entry per CDR3 protein. The table has approximately 550,000 distinct CDR3 sequences, about a fifth seen once. Another study also made use of these data, one on yellow fever vaccine responses in identical twins.

The sequenced sample was CD4+ T cells sorted from blood. The receptors here all came from a woman between 18 and 30 years old in good health.

The V call is TRBV6-2 or TRBV6-3, the J call TRBJ1-1, with D possibly being TRBD1 (5 bases). Trimming cost V 2 bases and J 4 bases, with 20 bases left between them. The length of the CDR3 is 17 residues. Germline CDR1 MNHEY, CDR2 SVGEGT. As DNA, the CDR3 is TGTGCCAGCAGTTACGACCCTCTGAGGGGAGGTAGCACTGAAGCTTTCTTT. Translated, it gives CASSYDPLRGGSTEAFF.

This clonotype was seen a handful of times. The chain employs TRBV12-3 or TRBV12-4 and TRBJ2-1; 10 bases line up with TRBD2. The junction had 12 bases not matched to a gene; V was cut back by 5 bases and J by 5 bases. The CDR3 runs 17 residues. The CDR3 DNA reads TGTGCCAGCAGTAGGGGACTAGCGAGAATTATCGACAATGAGCAGTTCTTC. It translates to CASSRGLARIIDNEQFF.

The chain uses TRBV12-3 or TRBV12-4 and TRBJ2-1, with 11 bases fitting TRBD1. The CDR3 has 14 amino acids. Trimming removed 6 bases from V and 9 bases from J; junction bases left unmatched: 7. The CDR3 DNA reads as TGTGCCAGCAGAGGGACAGGGGGAGAGGGTGAGCAGTTCTTC. Translation gives CASRGTGGEGEQFF.